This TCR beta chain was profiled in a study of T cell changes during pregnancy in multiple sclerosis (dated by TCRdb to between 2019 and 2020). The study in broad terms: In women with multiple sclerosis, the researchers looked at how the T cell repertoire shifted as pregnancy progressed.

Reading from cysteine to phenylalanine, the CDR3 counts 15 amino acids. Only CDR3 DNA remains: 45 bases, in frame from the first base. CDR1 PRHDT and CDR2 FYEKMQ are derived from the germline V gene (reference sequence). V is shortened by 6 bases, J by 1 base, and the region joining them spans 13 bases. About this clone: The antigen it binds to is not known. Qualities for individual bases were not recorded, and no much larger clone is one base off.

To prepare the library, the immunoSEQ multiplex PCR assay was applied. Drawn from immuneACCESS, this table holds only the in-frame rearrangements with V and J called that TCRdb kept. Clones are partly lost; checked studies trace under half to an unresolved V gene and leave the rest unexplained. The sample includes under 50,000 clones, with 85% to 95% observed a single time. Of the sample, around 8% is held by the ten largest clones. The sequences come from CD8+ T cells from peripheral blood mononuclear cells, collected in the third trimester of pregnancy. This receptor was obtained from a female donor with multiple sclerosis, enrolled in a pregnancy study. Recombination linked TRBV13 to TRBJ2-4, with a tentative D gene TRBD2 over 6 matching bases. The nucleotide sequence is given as TGTGCCAGCAGTCCCTCGGAGGGCGCCAAAAACATTCAGTACTTC. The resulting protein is CASSPSEGAKNIQYF. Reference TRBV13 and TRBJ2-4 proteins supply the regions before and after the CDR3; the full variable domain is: AAGVIQSPRHLIKEKRETATLKCYPIPRHDTVYWYQQGPGQDPQFLISFYEKMQSDKGSIPDRFSAQQFSDYHSELNMSSLELGDSALYFCASSPSEGAKNIQYFGAGTRLSVL.